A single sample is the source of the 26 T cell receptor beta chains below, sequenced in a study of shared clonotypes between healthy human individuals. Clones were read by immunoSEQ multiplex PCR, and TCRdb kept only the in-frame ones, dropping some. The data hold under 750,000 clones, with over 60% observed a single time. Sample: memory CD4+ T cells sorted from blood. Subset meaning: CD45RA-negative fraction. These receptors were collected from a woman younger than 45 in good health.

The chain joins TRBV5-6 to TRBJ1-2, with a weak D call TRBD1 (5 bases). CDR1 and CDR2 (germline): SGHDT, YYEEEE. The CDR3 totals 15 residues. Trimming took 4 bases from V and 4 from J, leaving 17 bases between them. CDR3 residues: CASSSAGRGVYGYTF. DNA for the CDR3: TGTGCCAGCAGCAGTGCGGGAAGGGGAGTCTATGGCTACACCTTC.

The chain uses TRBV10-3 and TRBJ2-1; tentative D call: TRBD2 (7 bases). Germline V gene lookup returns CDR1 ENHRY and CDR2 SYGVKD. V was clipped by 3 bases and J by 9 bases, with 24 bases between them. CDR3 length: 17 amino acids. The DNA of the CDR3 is TGTGCCATCAGTGATCTCGGCGGGGGCGCCCATCCCCGTGAGCAGTTCTTC. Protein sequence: CAISDLGGGAHPREQFF.

The CDR3 loop reads CASSFQGDEQFF. The CDR3 nucleotides are TGCGCCAGCAGCTTTCAGGGGGATGAGCAGTTCTTC. The chain uses TRBV5-1 and TRBJ2-1, with TRBD1 matching 7 bases. Germline CDR1 SGHRS, CDR2 YFSETQ. CDR3 length equals 12 residues. The V and J ends lost 2 bases and 8 bases, in that order; junction bases with no gene match: 1. The complete variable domain, with remaining parts taken from reference TRBV5-1 and TRBJ2-1, reads KAGVTQTPRYLIKTRGQQVTLSCSPISGHRSVSWYQQTPGQGLQFLFEYFSETQRNKGNFPGRFSGRQFSNSRSEMNVSTLELGDSALYLCASSFQGDEQFFGPGTRLTVL.

CDR3 amino acids: CASSRRAGLANSYEQYF. As DNA, the CDR3 is TGCGCCAGCAGCCGTCGGGCGGGACTAGCGAACTCCTACGAGCAGTACTTC. The V and J genes are TRBV5-1 and TRBJ2-7, with TRBD2 matching 10 bases. Germline CDR1 SGHRS, CDR2 YFSETQ. Germline trimming cut 4 bases from V and 0 bases from J; bases unmatched to any gene: 10. This CDR3 is 17 amino acids long.

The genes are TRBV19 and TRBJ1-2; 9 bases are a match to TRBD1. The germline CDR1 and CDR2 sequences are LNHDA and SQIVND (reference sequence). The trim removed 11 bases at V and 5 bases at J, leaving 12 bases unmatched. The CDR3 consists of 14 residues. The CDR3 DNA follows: TGTGCCCGGGGACAGGGTTCCTTTTCTTATGGCTACACCTTC. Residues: CARGQGSFSYGYTF.

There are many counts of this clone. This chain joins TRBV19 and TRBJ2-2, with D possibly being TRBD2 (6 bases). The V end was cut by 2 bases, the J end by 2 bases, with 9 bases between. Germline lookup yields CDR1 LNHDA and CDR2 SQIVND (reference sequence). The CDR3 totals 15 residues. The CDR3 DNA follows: TGTGCCAGTAGTATAACGGGACTTAACACCGGGGAGCTGTTTTTT. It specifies CASSITGLNTGELFF.

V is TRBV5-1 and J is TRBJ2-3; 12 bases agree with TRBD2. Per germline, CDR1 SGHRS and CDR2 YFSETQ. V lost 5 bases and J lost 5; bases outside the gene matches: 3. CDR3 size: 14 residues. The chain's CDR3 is CASSMTSGGDTQYF. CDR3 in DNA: TGCGCCAGCAGTATGACTAGCGGGGGAGATACGCAGTATTTT.

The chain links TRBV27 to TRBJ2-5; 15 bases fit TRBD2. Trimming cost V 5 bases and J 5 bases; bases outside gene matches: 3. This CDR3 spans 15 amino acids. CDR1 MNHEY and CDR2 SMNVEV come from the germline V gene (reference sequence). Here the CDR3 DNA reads TGTGCCAGCAGTCCCGGGACTAGCGGGAGGGAGACCCAGTACTTC. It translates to CASSPGTSGRETQYF.

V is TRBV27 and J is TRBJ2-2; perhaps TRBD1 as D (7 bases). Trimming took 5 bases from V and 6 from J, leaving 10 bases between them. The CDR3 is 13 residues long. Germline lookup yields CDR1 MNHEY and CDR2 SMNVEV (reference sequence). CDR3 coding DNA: TGTGCCAGCAGTACAGGGGAGGCCGGGGAGCTGTTTTTT. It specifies CASSTGEAGELFF.

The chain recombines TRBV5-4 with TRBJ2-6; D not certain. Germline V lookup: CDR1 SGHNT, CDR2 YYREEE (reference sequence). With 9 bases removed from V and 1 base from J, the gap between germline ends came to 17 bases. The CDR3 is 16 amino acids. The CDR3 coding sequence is TGTGCCACCTCCACGGGCGGCCCTTCTGGGGCCAACGTCCTGACTTTC. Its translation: CATSTGGPSGANVLTF.

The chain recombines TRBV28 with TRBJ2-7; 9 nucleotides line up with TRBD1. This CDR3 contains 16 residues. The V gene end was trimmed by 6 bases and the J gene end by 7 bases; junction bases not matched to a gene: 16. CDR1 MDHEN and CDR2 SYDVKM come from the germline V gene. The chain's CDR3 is CASSRTGGPILEEQYF. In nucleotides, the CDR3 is TGTGCCAGCAGCAGAACAGGGGGCCCTATCCTAGAAGAGCAGTACTTC.

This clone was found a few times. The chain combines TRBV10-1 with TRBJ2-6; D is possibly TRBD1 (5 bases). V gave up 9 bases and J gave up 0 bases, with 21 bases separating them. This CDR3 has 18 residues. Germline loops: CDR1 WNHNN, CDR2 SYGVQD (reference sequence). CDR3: CAREEPDSPLSGANVLTF. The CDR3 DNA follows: TGCGCCAGGGAAGAGCCCGACAGTCCCCTCTCTGGGGCCAACGTCCTGACTTTC.

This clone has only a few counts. The CDR3 protein is CASSSWGVREQFF. The CDR3 nucleotides read TGTGCCAGCAGCTCCTGGGGCGTGCGTGAGCAGTTCTTC. The rearrangement joins TRBV5-4 to TRBJ2-1, with D possibly TRBD1 on 5 matching bases. Looked up from germline, CDR1 is SGHNT and CDR2 is YYREEE (reference sequence). The CDR3 sequence is 13 residues long. Trimming stripped 3 bases from V and 9 bases from J, with 13 bases between. The full variable domain, its missing parts supplied by reference TRBV5-4 and TRBJ2-1, is ETGVTQSPTHLIKTRGQQVTLRCSSQSGHNTVSWYQQALGQGPQFIFQYYREEENGRGNFPPRFSGLQFPNYSSELNVNALELDDSALYLCASSSWGVREQFFGPGTRLTVL.

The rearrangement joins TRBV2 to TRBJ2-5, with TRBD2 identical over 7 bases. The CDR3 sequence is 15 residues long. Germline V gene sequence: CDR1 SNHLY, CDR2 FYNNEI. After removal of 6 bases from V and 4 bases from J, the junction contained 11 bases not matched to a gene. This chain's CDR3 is CASSRSGTLGETQYF. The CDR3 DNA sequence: TGTGCCAGCAGCAGGAGCGGGACCCTCGGAGAGACCCAGTACTTC.

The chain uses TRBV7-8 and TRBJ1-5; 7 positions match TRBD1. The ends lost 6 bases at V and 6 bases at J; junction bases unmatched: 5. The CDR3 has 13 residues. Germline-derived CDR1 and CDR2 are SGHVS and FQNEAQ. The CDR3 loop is CASRQTGSQPQHF. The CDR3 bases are TGTGCCAGCAGACAGACAGGGAGTCAGCCCCAGCATTTT.

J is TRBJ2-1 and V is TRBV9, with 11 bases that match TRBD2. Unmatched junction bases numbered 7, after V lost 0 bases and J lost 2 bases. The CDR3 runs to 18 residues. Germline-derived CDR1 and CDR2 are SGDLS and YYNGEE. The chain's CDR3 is CASSVATLGLAAYNEQFF. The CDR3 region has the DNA TGTGCCAGCAGCGTAGCTACGTTGGGACTAGCGGCCTACAATGAGCAGTTCTTC.

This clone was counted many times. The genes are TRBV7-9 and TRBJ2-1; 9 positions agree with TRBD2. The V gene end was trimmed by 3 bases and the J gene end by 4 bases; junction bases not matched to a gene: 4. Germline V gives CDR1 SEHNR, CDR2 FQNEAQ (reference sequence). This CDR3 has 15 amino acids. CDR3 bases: TGTGCCAGCAGCTTTCTAACTAGCGGGTACAATGAGCAGTTCTTC. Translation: CASSFLTSGYNEQFF.

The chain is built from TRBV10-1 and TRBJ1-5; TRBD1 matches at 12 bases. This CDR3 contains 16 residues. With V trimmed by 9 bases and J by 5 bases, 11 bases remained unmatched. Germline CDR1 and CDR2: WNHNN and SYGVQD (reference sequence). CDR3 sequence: CARGFPGTGGDQPQHF. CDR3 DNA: TGCGCCAGGGGTTTTCCCGGGACAGGGGGCGATCAGCCCCAGCATTTT.

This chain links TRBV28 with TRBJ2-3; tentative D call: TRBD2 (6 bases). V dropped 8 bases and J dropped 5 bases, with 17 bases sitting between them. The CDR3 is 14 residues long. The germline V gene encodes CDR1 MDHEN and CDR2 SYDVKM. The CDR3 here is CASLMGGVIDTQYF. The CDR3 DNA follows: TGTGCCAGCCTGATGGGGGGAGTGATAGATACGCAGTATTTT.

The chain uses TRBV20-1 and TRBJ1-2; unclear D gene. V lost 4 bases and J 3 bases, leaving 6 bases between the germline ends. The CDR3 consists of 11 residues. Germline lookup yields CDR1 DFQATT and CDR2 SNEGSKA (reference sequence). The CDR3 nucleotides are TGCAGTGCTATATATGACTATGGCTACACCTTC. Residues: CSAIYDYGYTF.

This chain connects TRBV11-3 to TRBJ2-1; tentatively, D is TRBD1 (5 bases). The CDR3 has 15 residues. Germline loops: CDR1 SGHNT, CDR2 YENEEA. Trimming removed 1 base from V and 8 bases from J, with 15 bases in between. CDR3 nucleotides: TGTGCCAGCAGCTTAGGGCAGGGTGAATATGATGAGCAGTTCTTC. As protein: CASSLGQGEYDEQFF.

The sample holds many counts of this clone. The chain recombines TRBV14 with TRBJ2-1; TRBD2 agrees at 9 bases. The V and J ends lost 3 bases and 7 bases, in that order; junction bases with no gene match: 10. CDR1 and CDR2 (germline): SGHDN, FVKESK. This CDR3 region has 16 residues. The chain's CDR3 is CASSHVYSGSRNEQFF. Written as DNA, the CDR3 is TGTGCCAGCAGCCATGTCTATAGCGGGAGTAGGAATGAGCAGTTCTTC. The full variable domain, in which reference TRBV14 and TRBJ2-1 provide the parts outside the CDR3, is EAGVTQFPSHSVIEKGQTVTLRCDPISGHDNLYWYRRVMGKEIKFLLHFVKESKQDESGMPNNRFLAERTGGTYSTLKVQPAELEDSGVYFCASSHVYSGSRNEQFFGPGTRLTVL.

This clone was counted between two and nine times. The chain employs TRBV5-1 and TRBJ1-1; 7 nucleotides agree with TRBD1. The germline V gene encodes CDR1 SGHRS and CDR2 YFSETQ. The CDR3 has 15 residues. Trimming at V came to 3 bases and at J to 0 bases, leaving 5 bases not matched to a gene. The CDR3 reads CASSWSDRLNTEAFF. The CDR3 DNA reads TGCGCCAGCAGCTGGTCGGACAGGTTGAACACTGAAGCTTTCTTT.

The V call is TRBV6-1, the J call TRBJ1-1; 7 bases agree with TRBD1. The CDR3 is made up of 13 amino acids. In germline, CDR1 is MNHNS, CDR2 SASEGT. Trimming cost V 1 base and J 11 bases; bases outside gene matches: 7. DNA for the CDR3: TGTGCCAGCAGTGAAGTTCGTACAGGGGTGGCTTTCTTT. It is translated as CASSEVRTGVAFF.

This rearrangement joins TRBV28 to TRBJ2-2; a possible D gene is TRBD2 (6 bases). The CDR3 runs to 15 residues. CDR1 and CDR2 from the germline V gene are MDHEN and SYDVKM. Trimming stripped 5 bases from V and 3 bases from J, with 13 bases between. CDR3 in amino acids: CASSPAGEDTGELFF. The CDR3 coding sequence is TGTGCCAGCAGTCCTGCCGGGGAGGACACCGGGGAGCTGTTTTTT.

The CDR3 coding sequence is TGCGCCAGCAGCCGGGGACTAGCGGGGACCACAGATACGCAGTATTTT. This sequence encodes CASSRGLAGTTDTQYF. This chain links TRBV4-1 with TRBJ2-3, with TRBD2 matching 13 bases. The junction had 3 bases not matched to a gene; V was cut back by 4 bases and J by 2 bases. CDR1 and CDR2 (germline): MGHRA, YSYEKL. CDR3 size: 16 residues.